The subject of this entry is one T cell receptor (beta chain). The antigen is not known. This entry belongs to a study of response to subunit inactivated influenza vaccine. General study points: The study's authors posited that every seasonal influenza vaccination enlists few new T cells.

CDR3 length: 15 residues. Germline V lookup: CDR1 SNHLY, CDR2 FYNNEI. Trimming removed 3 bases from V and 5 bases from J; junction bases left unmatched: 7. TCRdb analysed the RT-PCR reads with MiXCR anew, one entry per CDR3 protein. This sample has 600,000 to 700,000 distinct CDR3 sequences, with 11% to 15% found just once. The V and J genes are TRBV2 and TRBJ2-3, with 8 bases aligning to TRBD1. The input for sequencing was PBMCs from blood, taken approximately 15 days before vaccination. This TCR was sampled from a man between 50 and 59 years old who received an inactivated influenza vaccine. The CDR3 bases are TGTGCCAGCAGTGAGGCCGGGACAGGTGGAGATACGCAGTATTTT. Translated: CASSEAGTGGDTQYF. Variable domain in full (rest from reference TRBV2 and TRBJ2-3): EPEVTQTPSHQVTQMGQEVILRCVPISNHLYFYWYRQILGQKVEFLVSFYNNEISEKSEIFDDQFSVERPDGSNFTLKIRSTKLEDSAMYFCASSEAGTGGDTQYFGPGTRLTVL.